Presented here are 8 T cell receptor beta chains from one specimen sequenced in a study of graft-versus-host responses after intestinal transplantation. TCRdb keeps only in-frame clones here, not all; method: immunoSEQ multiplex PCR. The sample yields over 80,000 clones, about nine tenths seen once. Their recognized antigens are unknown. The sample here was unstimulated CD4+ T cells sorted from spleen or lymph node cells, taken before transplant. These receptors came from a human donor who was the organ donor for an intestinal transplant.

This clone was seen once. The chain carries TRBV4-1 and TRBJ2-7; TRBD2 matches at 10 bases. Germline assignment: CDR1 MGHRA and CDR2 YSYEKL. This CDR3 spans 18 amino acids. V was clipped by 1 base and J by 3 bases; unmatched bases: 12. The CDR3 nucleotides read TGCGCCAGCAGCCAAGCCCCCCTCGGGCTAGCGGGGGACTACGAGCAGTACTTC. Translated: CASSQAPLGLAGDYEQYF.

The chain couples TRBV5-6 to TRBJ1-6; D call uncertain. Germline lookup yields CDR1 SGHDT and CDR2 YYEEEE. V lost 4 bases to trimming and J lost 0 bases, with 17 bases between them. The CDR3 runs 18 residues. The CDR3 sequence: CASSAAREKGSYNSPLHF. The DNA for the CDR3 is TGTGCCAGCAGCGCCGCGAGGGAGAAGGGCTCCTATAATTCACCCCTCCACTTT.

The chain carries TRBV30 and TRBJ1-1; weak D call: TRBD1 (6 bases). Germline CDR1 reads GTSNPN; CDR2 reads SVGIG (reference sequence). Trimming removed 4 bases from V and 3 bases from J, with 15 bases in between. The CDR3 covers 14 residues. The CDR3 reads CAWIHHPGDTEAFF. The CDR3 DNA sequence: TGTGCCTGGATCCACCATCCAGGGGACACTGAAGCTTTCTTT.

J is TRBJ1-1 and V is TRBV6-1; possibly TRBD1 for D (5 bases). The CDR3 length is 15 residues. V was trimmed by 6 bases and J by 11 bases, leaving 25 bases between them. Germline-derived CDR1 and CDR2 are MNHNS and SASEGT. CDR3 nucleotides: TGTGCCAGCAGAGCAGGGCTCTATGCTCTATATGCGGCTTTCTTT. Its protein product is CASRAGLYALYAAFF.

The CDR3 DNA reads TGCGCCAGCAGCCCCCAGGGGGACGAGCAGTACTTC. Its translation: CASSPQGDEQYF. The V gene is TRBV5-1, the J gene TRBJ2-7, with TRBD1 matching 7 bases. V lost 4 bases to trimming and J lost 5 bases; unmatched junction nucleotides: 3. The CDR3 sequence is 12 residues long. Germline CDR1 is SGHRS and CDR2 is YFSETQ.

V usage is TRBV28 and J usage is TRBJ1-6; D gene unclear. The germline V gene has CDR1 MDHEN and CDR2 SYDVKM. The CDR3 has 14 residues. V shed 7 bases and J shed 4 bases, with 11 bases lying between them. CDR3 in amino acids: CASISRSYNSPLHF. The CDR3 nucleotides are TGTGCCAGCATCTCTCGGTCTTATAATTCACCCCTCCACTTT.

The chain combines TRBV19 with TRBJ2-1; 9 bases line up with TRBD1. The germline V gene has CDR1 LNHDA and CDR2 SQIVND (reference sequence). The V and J ends lost 5 bases and 0 bases, in that order; junction bases with no gene match: 11. The CDR3 is 18 residues long. For the CDR3, the DNA is TGTGCCAGTAGTCCAGTCCCGGGACAGGGATTCTCCTACAATGAGCAGTTCTTC. Translating it yields CASSPVPGQGFSYNEQFF.

J is TRBJ1-2 and V is TRBV29-1, with D possibly TRBD1 on 5 matching bases. The V end lost 6 bases, the J end lost 4 bases, and 9 bases lay between the germline ends. CDR1 SQVTM and CDR2 ANQGSEA come from the germline V gene. This CDR3 comprises 11 residues. CDR3 sequence: CSVPRGYGYTF. DNA of the CDR3: TGCAGCGTCCCTAGGGGCTATGGCTACACCTTC.